A single sample is the source of the 4 T cell receptor beta chains below, sequenced in a study of T cell responses to AZD1222 COVID-19 vaccine. Sequencing used immunoSEQ multiplex PCR; TCRdb keeps in-frame clones, though not all of them. This table holds 90,000 to 95,000 clones, approximately 88% found once. The sample consisted of peripheral blood, taken 28 days after the second AZD1222 dose. The source of these receptors is an adult who received the AZD1222 COVID-19 vaccine.

V is TRBV5-1 and J is TRBJ2-7; TRBD1 aligns across 7 bases. CDR3 length equals 18 residues. Germline values: CDR1 SGHRS, CDR2 YFSETQ. Germline trimming cut 4 bases from V and 2 bases from J; bases unmatched to any gene: 18. The CDR3 region is CASSPTARQGIIPYEQYF. Here the CDR3 DNA reads TGCGCCAGCAGCCCAACAGCCCGACAGGGTATCATTCCCTACGAGCAGTACTTC.

This clone has just a few counts. The genes are TRBV6-5 and TRBJ2-3, with D uncertain. Germline assignment: CDR1 MNHEY and CDR2 SVGAGI. The V end lost 0 bases, the J end lost 5 bases, and 0 bases lay between the germline ends. The CDR3 is 11 residues long. In DNA form, the CDR3 reads TGTGCCAGCAGTTACTCAGATACGCAGTATTTT. The encoded protein is CASSYSDTQYF.

This sequence joins TRBV6-4 and TRBJ2-1, with D uncertain. The CDR3 covers 13 residues. Per the germline V gene, CDR1 is MRHNA and CDR2 is SNTAGT. Trimming left V 2 bases short and J 8 bases short, with 10 bases between. The CDR3: CASSDRRRDEQFF. CDR3 DNA sequence: TGTGCCAGCAGTGACCGGCGGCGCGATGAGCAGTTCTTC.

This rearrangement joins TRBV6-5 to TRBJ1-1, with D unresolved. CDR3 length equals 14 residues. Trimming left V 0 bases short and J 5 bases short, with 10 bases between. Per the germline V gene, CDR1 is MNHEY and CDR2 is SVGAGI. The CDR3 bases are TGTGCCAGCAGTTACTCCGGTGGTTCGACTGAAGCTTTCTTT. It codes for CASSYSGGSTEAFF.